This T cell receptor (beta chain) appears in the sequencing data of a study of blood T cell repertoires in COVID-19 (dated by TCRdb to the early 2020s). Background on the whole study: Samples covering the acute and convalescent phases of COVID-19 were provided by collaborators in the United States, Italy and Spain. The prospective study material was composed of cDNA or gDNA derived from T cells, B-cell-depleted T cells, or PBMCs. The dataset comprised deeply sampled blood TCRbeta repertoires from subjects exposed to, actively infected with, or recovered from COVID-19. The repertoires were made available in a free public database intended to serve as a resource for research on the immune response to SARS-CoV-2. Samples came from the ongoing ImmuneRACE study (first 160 participants) plus 1,254 subjects from 6 global collaborators. Nearly every sample came with metadata listing a de-identified subject ID, COVID-19 status, age in years and sex. Where HLA class I and class II types were available, the types were taken from metadata supplied by the sample provider, not from assay-based typing.

The germline V gene (reference sequence) specifies LGHDT as CDR1 and YNNKEL as CDR2. Trimming at the junction amounts to 0 bases on V and 1 base on J, and the germline ends lie 10 bases apart. The CDR3 measures 16 amino acids from cysteine to phenylalanine. Kept here is only the CDR3 DNA, which spans 48 bases and is read in frame from base 1. As concerns this clone: The target of this receptor is not known. No clone much larger than this one lies a single base away; base qualities are absent.

Participants in the prospective study were aged roughly 18 to 100 years, lived in 20 to 25 United States geographic areas, and enrolled through a virtual design. Cohort assignment in the prospective study relied on participant-reported clinical history from a screening survey and a study questionnaire. Exposed participants had been in contact with someone with a PCR-confirmed or clinician-diagnosed COVID-19 case within 2 weeks of study entry. In the prospective study, mobile phlebotomists collected whole blood, serum and a nasopharyngeal or oropharyngeal swab from each participant. Over an approximately 2-month period, participants in the prospective study had the option of providing additional blood draws and questionnaires. Prospective study blood samples were shipped either frozen or at room temperature before DNA extraction. The study at large found these results: The quantity of clinical and demographic metadata differed by source and by participant and was supplied without curation.

TCRbeta CDR3 regions were amplified from genomic DNA by means of the immunoSEQ Assay, a bias-controlled multiplex PCR. The study's processing was this. Nucleated cell counts per sample were estimated from amplification of reference gene primers within the assay. To quantify the absolute abundance of each unique TCRbeta CDR3 rearrangement, sequence reads were collapsed and filtered. For each sample, productive Simpson clonality was calculated by taking the square root of Simpson's diversity index across productive rearrangements. This is the immuneACCESS table as TCRdb keeps it, with only in-frame sequences that have V and J called. A part of the clones is gone; compared with another copy, unresolved V genes explain less than half, and the rest is unexplained. V and J calls plus clone size are reproduced from that table; the DNA served to infer D and trimming. For this sample the table gives hundreds of thousands of clones, of which around 88% were detected only once. The ten largest make up more than 4% of the sample.

The sequence is built from TRBV3-1 (or the pseudogene TRBV3-2) and TRBJ1-5; 5 matching bases give a weak D call of TRBD1. The sequence came from a woman under 40 who had been exposed to COVID-19. The sample consisted of PBMCs or T cells enriched from blood (not recorded which). DNA sequence: TGTGCCAGCAGCCAAGATCTTGGGGGGAGCAATCAGCCCCAGCATTTT. This codes for CASSQDLGGSNQPQHF.